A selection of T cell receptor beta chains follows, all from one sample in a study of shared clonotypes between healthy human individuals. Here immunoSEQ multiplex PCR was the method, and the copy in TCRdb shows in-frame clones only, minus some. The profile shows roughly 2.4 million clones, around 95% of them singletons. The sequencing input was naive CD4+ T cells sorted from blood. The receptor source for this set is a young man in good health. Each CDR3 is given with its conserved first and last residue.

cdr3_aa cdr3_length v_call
CASSFGQGQETQYF 14 TRBV5-6
CASSSGLGYSGANVLTF 17 TRBV5-4
CASSLQENTEAFF 13 TRBV5-4
CASSQVGKGIWDTEAFF 17 TRBV14
CASRRGPGQGLKNSPLHF 18 TRBV28
CASSLPNQPQHF 12 TRBV27
CASSELQEAFF 11 TRBV6-1
CASSFTGKQVTDTQYF 16 TRBV11-2
CASSLESPYEQYF 13 TRBV5-1
CASSTRQGKTIYGYTF 16 TRBV9
CASQDGRGGSPLHF 14 TRBV19
CASSPQGSDYEQYF 14 TRBV4-2
CASSYSLPGELFF 13 TRBV6-5
CASSLEWGSTEAFF 14 TRBV5-1
CASSRTGSYEQYF 13 TRBV7-2
CASSTEAGGAYEQYF 15 TRBV19
CASSLRDDEQYF 12 TRBV7-6
CASSLAAGIDTQYF 14 TRBV5-1
CASSPREERSTDTQYF 16 TRBV18
CASSNMRAGTTDTQYF 16 TRBV27
CASRLDLPHNYGYTF 15 TRBV2
CASKGSSTDTQYF 13 TRBV2
CASPNVGQGFSGNTIYF 17 TRBV11-2
CASSERRDTGIPGNTIYF 18 TRBV25-1
CASSSGAATNEKLFF 15 TRBV7-9
CACMEGGTDTQYF 13 TRBV5-4
CASSLERDSTDTQYF 15 TRBV7-8
CAIGDSPSGNTIYF 14 TRBV10-3
CAIRGHDMNTEAFF 14 TRBV10-3